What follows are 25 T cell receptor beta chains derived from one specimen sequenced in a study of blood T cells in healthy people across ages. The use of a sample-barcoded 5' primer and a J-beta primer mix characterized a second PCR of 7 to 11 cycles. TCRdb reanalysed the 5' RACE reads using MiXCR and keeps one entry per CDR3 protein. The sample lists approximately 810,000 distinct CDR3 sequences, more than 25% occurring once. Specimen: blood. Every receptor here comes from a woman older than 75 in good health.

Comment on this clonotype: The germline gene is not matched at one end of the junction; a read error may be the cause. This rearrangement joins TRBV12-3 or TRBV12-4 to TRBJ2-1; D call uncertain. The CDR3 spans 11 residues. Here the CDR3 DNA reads TGTACCAGCAGTCGGGCCAATGTGCAGTTCTTC. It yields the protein CTSSRANVQFF.

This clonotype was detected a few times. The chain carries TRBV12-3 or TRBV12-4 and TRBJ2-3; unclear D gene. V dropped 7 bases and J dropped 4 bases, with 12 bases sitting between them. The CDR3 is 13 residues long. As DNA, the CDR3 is TGTGCCAGCAACCAAATGCCTTCAGATACGCAGTATTTT. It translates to CASNQMPSDTQYF.

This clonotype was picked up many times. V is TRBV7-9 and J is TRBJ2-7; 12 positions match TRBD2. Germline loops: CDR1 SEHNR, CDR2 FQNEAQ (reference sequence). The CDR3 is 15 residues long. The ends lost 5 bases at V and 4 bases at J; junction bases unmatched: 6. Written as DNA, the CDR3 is TGTGCCAGCAGCAGCTCTGGGACTAGCGGGTACGAGCAGTACTTC. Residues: CASSSSGTSGYEQYF.

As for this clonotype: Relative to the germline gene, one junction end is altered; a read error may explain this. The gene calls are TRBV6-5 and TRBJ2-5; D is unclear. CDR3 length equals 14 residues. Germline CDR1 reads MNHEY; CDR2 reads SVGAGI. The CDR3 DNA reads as TGTGCCAGCAGACGCGAGGTTTCTCAAGAGACCCAGTGCTTC. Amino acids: CASRREVSQETQCF.

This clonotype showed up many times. This CDR3 reads CSARLPGRFQETQYF. DNA for the CDR3: TGCAGTGCTAGATTGCCGGGACGGTTCCAAGAGACCCAGTACTTC. J is TRBJ2-5 and V is TRBV20-1; D could derive from TRBD1 or TRBD2 (5 bases each). The CDR3 consists of 15 residues. The germline V gene has CDR1 DFQATT and CDR2 SNEGSKA (reference sequence). Trimming shortened V by 2 bases and J by 1 base, and 14 bases separated the two germline ends.

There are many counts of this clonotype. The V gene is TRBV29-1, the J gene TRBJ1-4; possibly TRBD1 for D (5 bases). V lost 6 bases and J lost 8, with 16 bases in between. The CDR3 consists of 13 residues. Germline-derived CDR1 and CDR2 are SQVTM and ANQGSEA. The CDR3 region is CSVQDNPYEKLFF. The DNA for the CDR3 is TGCAGCGTCCAGGACAACCCATACGAAAAACTGTTTTTT.

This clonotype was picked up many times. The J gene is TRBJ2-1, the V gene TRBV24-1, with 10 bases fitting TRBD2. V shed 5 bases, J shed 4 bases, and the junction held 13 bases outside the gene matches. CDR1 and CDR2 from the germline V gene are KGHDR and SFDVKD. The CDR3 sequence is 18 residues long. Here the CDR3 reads CATSGLTSGLLGYNEQFF. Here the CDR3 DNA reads TGTGCCACCAGTGGTCTGACTAGCGGGCTACTTGGTTACAATGAGCAGTTCTTC.

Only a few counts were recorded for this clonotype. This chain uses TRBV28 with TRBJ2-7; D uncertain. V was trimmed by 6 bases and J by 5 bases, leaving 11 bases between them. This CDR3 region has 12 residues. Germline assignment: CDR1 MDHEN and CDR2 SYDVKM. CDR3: CASRLDGHEQYF. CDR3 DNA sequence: TGTGCCAGCAGGTTGGACGGCCACGAGCAGTACTTC.

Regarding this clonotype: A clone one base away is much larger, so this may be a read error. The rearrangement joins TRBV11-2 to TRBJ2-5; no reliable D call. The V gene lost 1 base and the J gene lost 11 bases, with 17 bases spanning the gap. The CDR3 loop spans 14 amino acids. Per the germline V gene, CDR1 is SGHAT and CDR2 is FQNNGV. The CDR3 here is CASSLVLGINEQYF. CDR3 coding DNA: TGTGCCAGCAGCTTAGTTTTGGGGATCAATGAGCAGTACTTC.

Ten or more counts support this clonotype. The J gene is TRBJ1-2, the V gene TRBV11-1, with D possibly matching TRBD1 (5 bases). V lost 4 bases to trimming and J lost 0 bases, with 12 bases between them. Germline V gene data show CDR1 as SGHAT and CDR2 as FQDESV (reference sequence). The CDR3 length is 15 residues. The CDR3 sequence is CASSSRDGANYGYTF. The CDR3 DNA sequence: TGTGCCAGCAGCTCGCGGGACGGCGCTAACTATGGCTACACCTTC. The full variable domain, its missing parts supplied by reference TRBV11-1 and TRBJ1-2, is EAEVAQSPRYKITEKSQAVAFWCDPISGHATLYWYRQILGQGPELLVQFQDESVVDDSQLPKDRFSAERLKGVDSTLKIQPAELGDSAMYLCASSSRDGANYGYTFGSGTRLTVV.

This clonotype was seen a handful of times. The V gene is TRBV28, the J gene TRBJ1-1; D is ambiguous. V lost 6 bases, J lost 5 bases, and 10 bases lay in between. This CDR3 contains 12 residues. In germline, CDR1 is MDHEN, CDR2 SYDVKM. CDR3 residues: CASSPGWTEAFF. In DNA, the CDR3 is TGTGCCAGCAGCCCCGGTTGGACTGAAGCTTTCTTT.

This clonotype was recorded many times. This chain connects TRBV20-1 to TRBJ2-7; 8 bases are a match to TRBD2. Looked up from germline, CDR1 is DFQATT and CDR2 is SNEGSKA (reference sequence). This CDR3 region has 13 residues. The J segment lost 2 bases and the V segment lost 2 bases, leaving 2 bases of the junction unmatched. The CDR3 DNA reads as TGCAGTGCTAGACGGGGGGGCGCCTACGAGCAGTACTTC. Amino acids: CSARRGGAYEQYF.

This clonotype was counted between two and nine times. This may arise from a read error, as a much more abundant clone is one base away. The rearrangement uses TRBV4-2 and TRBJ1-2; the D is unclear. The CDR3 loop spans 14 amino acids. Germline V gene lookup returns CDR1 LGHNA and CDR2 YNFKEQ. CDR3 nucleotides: TGTGCCAGCAGCCCCGGTCAAGGGAAGGATGGCTACTCCTTC. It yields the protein CASSPGQGKDGYSF.

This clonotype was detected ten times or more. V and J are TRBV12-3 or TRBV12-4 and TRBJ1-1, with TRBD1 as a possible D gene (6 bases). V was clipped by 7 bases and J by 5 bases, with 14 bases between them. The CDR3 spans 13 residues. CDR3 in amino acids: CASKRGRGTEAFF. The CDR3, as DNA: TGTGCCAGCAAACGGGGGCGGGGAACTGAAGCTTTCTTT.

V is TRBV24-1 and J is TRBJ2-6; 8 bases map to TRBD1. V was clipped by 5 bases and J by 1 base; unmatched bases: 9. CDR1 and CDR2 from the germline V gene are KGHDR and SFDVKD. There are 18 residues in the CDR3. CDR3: CATSADRGGGSGANVLTF. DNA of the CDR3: TGTGCCACCAGTGCAGACAGGGGCGGTGGGTCTGGGGCCAACGTCCTGACTTTC.

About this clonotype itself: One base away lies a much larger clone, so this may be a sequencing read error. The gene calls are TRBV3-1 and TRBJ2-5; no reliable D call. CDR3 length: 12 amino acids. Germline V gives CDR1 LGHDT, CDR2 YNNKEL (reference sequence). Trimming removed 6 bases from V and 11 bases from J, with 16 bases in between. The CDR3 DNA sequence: TGTGCCAGCAGGCGAACTGGTAATGAGCAGTACTTC. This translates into CASRRTGNEQYF.

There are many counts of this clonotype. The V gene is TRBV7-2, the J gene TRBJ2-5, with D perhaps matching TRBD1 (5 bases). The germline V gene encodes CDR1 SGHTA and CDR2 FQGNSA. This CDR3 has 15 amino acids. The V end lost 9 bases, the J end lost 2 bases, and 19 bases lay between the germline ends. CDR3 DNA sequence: TGTGCCAGTAGCAGCTGGCAGCGACAGCAAGAGACCCAGTACTTC. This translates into CASSSWQRQQETQYF.

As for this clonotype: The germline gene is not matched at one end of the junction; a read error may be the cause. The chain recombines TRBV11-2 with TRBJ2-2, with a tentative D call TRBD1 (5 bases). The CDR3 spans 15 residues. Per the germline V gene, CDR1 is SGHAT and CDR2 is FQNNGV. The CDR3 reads CASSLGRANTGELFF. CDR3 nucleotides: TGCGCCAGCAGCTTGGGCAGGGCGAACACCGGGGAGCTGTTTTTT.

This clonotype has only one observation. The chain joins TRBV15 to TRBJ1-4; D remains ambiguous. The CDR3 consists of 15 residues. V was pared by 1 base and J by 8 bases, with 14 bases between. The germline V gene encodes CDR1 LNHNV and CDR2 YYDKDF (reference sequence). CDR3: CATSRGQGFGEKLFF. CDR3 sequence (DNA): TGTGCCACCAGCAGAGGCCAAGGCTTTGGGGAAAAACTGTTTTTT.

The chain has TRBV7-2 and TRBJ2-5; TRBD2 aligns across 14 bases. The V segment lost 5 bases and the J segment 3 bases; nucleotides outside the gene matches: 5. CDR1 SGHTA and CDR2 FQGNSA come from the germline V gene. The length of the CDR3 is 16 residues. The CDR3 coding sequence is TGTGCCAGCAGCGGCCGGGGACTAGCGGGAGAAGAGACCCAGTACTTC. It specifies CASSGRGLAGEETQYF.

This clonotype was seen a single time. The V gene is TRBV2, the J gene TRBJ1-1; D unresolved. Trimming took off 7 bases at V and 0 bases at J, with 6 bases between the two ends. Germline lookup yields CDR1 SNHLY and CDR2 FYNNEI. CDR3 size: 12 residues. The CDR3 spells CASKSLNTEAFF. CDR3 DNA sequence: TGTGCCAGCAAGTCGTTGAACACTGAAGCTTTCTTT.

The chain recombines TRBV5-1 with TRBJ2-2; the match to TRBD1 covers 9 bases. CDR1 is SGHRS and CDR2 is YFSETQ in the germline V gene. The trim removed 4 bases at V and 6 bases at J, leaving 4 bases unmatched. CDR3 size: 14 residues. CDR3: CASSGDRGSGELFF. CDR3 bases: TGCGCCAGCAGCGGTGACAGGGGGTCCGGGGAGCTGTTTTTT. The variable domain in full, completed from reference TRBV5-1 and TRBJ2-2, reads KAGVTQTPRYLIKTRGQQVTLSCSPISGHRSVSWYQQTPGQGLQFLFEYFSETQRNKGNFPGRFSGRQFSNSRSEMNVSTLELGDSALYLCASSGDRGSGELFFGEGSRLTVL.

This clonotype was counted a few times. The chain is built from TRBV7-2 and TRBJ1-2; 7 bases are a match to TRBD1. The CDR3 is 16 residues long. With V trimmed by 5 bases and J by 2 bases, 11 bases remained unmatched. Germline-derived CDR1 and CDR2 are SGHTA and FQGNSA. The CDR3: CASSIVGAGGNYGYTF. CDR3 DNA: TGTGCCAGCAGCATAGTGGGGGCAGGGGGGAACTATGGCTACACCTTC.

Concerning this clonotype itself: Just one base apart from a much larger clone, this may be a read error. CDR3 in amino acids: CASSQEFGGGCETQYF. CDR3 in DNA: TGCGCCAGCAGCCAAGAGTTTGGCGGGGGGTGTGAGACCCAGTACTTC. The chain is built from TRBV4-3 and TRBJ2-5; 8 positions match TRBD2. V lost 0 bases, J lost 5 bases, and 8 bases stayed unmatched. This CDR3 spans 16 amino acids. CDR1 is LGHNA and CDR2 is YSLEER in the germline V gene.

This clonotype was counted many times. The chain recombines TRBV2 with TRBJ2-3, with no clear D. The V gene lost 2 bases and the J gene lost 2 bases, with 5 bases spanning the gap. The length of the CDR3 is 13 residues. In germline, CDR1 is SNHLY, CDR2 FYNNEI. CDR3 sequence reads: CASSEQYTDTQYF. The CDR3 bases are TGTGCCAGCAGTGAACAGTACACAGATACGCAGTATTTT.